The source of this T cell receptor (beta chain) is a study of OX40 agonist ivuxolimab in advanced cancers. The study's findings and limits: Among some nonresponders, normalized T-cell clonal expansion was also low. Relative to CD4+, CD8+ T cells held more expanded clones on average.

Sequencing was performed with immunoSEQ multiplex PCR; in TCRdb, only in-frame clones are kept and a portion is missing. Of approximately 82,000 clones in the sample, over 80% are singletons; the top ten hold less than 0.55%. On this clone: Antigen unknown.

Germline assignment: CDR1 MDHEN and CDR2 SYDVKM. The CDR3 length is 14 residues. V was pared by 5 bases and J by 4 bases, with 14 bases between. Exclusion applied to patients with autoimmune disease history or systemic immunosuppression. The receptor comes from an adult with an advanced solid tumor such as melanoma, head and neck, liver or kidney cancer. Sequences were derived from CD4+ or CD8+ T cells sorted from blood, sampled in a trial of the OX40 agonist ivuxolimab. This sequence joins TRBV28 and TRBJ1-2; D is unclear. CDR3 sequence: CASSLPRPIYGYTF. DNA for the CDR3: TGTGCCAGCAGTCTGCCCCGACCGATCTATGGCTACACCTTC.